Listed below are T cell receptor beta chains from one sample, sequenced in a study of CD8+ T cells in alopecia areata. Data came from immunoSEQ multiplex PCR; TCRdb stores just in-frame clones and leaves some out. The sample comprises fewer than 150,000 clones, roughly 63% of which are singletons, and around 30% rests with the top ten. This specimen consisted of CD8+ T cells sorted from blood, obtained at week 4, from a patient treated with tofacitinib. The receptor source for this set is a human donor with alopecia areata. Each CDR3 is given with its conserved first and last residue. The order of the fields is D gene, clone size, V gene, J gene, CDR3 protein, CDR3 DNA. D genes are given only for firm matches. Size is omitted from some rows. Given values are once, few, many or a class for expanded clones.

d_call: TRBD1; clone_size: NA; v_call: TRBV19; j_call: TRBJ2-7; cdr3_aa: CASSIGGTGVEQYF; cdr3_nt: TGTGCCAGTAGTATAGGTGGGACAGGGGTGGAGCAGTACTTC
d_call: NA; clone_size: NA; v_call: TRBV6-6; j_call: TRBJ2-7; cdr3_aa: CASSYSTGYEQYF; cdr3_nt: TGTGCCAGCAGTTACTCGACCGGGTACGAGCAGTACTTC
d_call: NA; clone_size: few; v_call: TRBV29-1; j_call: TRBJ2-7; cdr3_aa: CSVVPDSTIFYEQYF; cdr3_nt: TGCAGCGTTGTTCCCGACAGTACCATCTTTTACGAGCAGTACTTC
d_call: TRBD1; clone_size: NA; v_call: TRBV25-1; j_call: TRBJ1-5; cdr3_aa: CASSGQGGANQPQHF; cdr3_nt: TGTGCCAGCAGTGGTCAGGGGGGGGCCAATCAGCCCCAGCATTTT
d_call: NA; clone_size: NA; v_call: TRBV5-1; j_call: TRBJ2-1; cdr3_aa: CASSLGDQGQFF; cdr3_nt: TGCGCCAGCAGCTTGGGGGACCAGGGGCAGTTCTTC
d_call: NA; clone_size: NA; v_call: TRBV29-1; j_call: TRBJ1-2; cdr3_aa: CSVLGPFAQGTYGYTF; cdr3_nt: TGCAGCGTGTTGGGCCCTTTTGCACAGGGAACCTATGGCTACACCTTC
d_call: TRBD2; clone_size: once; v_call: TRBV30; j_call: TRBJ2-1; cdr3_aa: CAWSGGTSGYNEQFF; cdr3_nt: TGTGCCTGGAGTGGGGGGACTAGCGGTTACAATGAGCAGTTCTTC
d_call: NA; clone_size: few; v_call: TRBV4-1; j_call: TRBJ2-1; cdr3_aa: CASSQDSGGGEQFF; cdr3_nt: TGCGCCAGCAGCCAAGACTCCGGTGGTGGTGAGCAGTTCTTC
d_call: NA; clone_size: NA; v_call: TRBV30; j_call: TRBJ1-1; cdr3_aa: CGYGDCEAFF; cdr3_nt: TGTGGGTATGGAGACTGCGAAGCTTTCTTT
d_call: TRBD2; clone_size: NA; v_call: TRBV9; j_call: TRBJ2-5; cdr3_aa: CASSRGTSGFKETQYF; cdr3_nt: TGTGCCAGCAGCCGCGGGACTAGCGGCTTTAAAGAGACCCAGTACTTC
d_call: NA; clone_size: NA; v_call: TRBV29-1; j_call: TRBJ1-1; cdr3_aa: CSVVWGPAAFF; cdr3_nt: TGCAGCGTTGTGTGGGGTCCCGCAGCTTTCTTT
d_call: NA; clone_size: NA; v_call: TRBV7-9; j_call: TRBJ2-5; cdr3_aa: CASSFRGETQETQYF; cdr3_nt: TGTGCCAGCAGCTTCAGGGGGGAGACTCAAGAGACCCAGTACTTC
d_call: NA; clone_size: NA; v_call: TRBV27; j_call: TRBJ2-1; cdr3_aa: CASSLMRGNEQFF; cdr3_nt: TGTGCCAGCAGTCTGATGAGGGGGAATGAGCAGTTCTTC
d_call: NA; clone_size: NA; v_call: TRBV27; j_call: TRBJ2-7; cdr3_aa: CASSPLQGGYSYEQYF; cdr3_nt: TGTGCCAGCAGTCCTCTACAAGGGGGGTACTCCTACGAGCAGTACTTC
d_call: TRBD1; clone_size: NA; v_call: TRBV7-2; j_call: TRBJ2-6; cdr3_aa: CASSHRDRGASGANVLTF; cdr3_nt: TGTGCCAGCAGCCACCGGGACAGGGGGGCGTCAGGGGCCAACGTCCTGACTTTC
d_call: NA; clone_size: NA; v_call: TRBV30; j_call: TRBJ2-7; cdr3_aa: CAWSDGGRDEQYF; cdr3_nt: TGTGCCTGGAGTGACGGGGGAAGGGACGAGCAGTACTTC
d_call: TRBD1; clone_size: few; v_call: TRBV27; j_call: TRBJ2-7; cdr3_aa: CASSPGTGHREQYF; cdr3_nt: TGTGCCAGCAGCCCCGGGACAGGGCACCGCGAGCAGTACTTC
d_call: NA; clone_size: NA; v_call: TRBV19; j_call: TRBJ1-2; cdr3_aa: CASSWGGFGHGYTF; cdr3_nt: TGTGCCAGTAGTTGGGGCGGATTCGGCCATGGCTACACCTTC
d_call: NA; clone_size: NA; v_call: TRBV30; j_call: TRBJ2-1; cdr3_aa: CAWSVGAGADEQFF; cdr3_nt: TGTGCCTGGAGTGTAGGGGCAGGGGCAGATGAGCAGTTCTTC
d_call: NA; clone_size: NA; v_call: TRBV27; j_call: TRBJ2-5; cdr3_aa: CASSYQGGQTQYF; cdr3_nt: TGTGCCAGCAGTTACCAGGGGGGTCAGACCCAGTACTTC
d_call: NA; clone_size: NA; v_call: TRBV27; j_call: TRBJ2-7; cdr3_aa: CASSSLDAYEQYF; cdr3_nt: TGTGCCAGCAGTTCACTGGACGCCTACGAGCAGTACTTC
d_call: NA; clone_size: NA; v_call: TRBV30; j_call: TRBJ2-7; cdr3_aa: CAWSDKVGGGPYYEQYF; cdr3_nt: TGTGCCTGGAGTGACAAGGTGGGAGGGGGGCCCTACTACGAGCAGTACTTC
d_call: TRBD2; clone_size: NA; v_call: TRBV30; j_call: TRBJ2-7; cdr3_aa: CAWGEGSGSEQYF; cdr3_nt: TGTGCCTGGGGGGAAGGGAGCGGGAGCGAGCAGTACTTC
d_call: TRBD1; clone_size: few; v_call: TRBV6-5; j_call: TRBJ2-7; cdr3_aa: CASSHRTGNNEQYF; cdr3_nt: TGTGCCAGCAGCCACCGGACAGGGAATAACGAGCAGTACTTC
d_call: NA; clone_size: few; v_call: TRBV27; j_call: TRBJ2-5; cdr3_aa: CASSLSEETQYF; cdr3_nt: TGTGCCAGCAGTTTATCAGAAGAGACCCAGTACTTC
d_call: TRBD2; clone_size: few; v_call: TRBV5-1; j_call: TRBJ2-5; cdr3_aa: CASSLERGDPETQYF; cdr3_nt: TGCGCCAGCAGCTTGGAGCGGGGGGATCCAGAGACCCAGTACTTC
d_call: NA; clone_size: NA; v_call: TRBV12-5; j_call: TRBJ1-5; cdr3_aa: CASGLGGFSNQPQHF; cdr3_nt: TGTGCTAGTGGTTTGGGCGGCTTTAGCAATCAGCCCCAGCATTTT
d_call: TRBD2; clone_size: once; v_call: TRBV29-1; j_call: TRBJ2-1; cdr3_aa: CSVGGTSGLEQFF; cdr3_nt: TGCAGCGTTGGCGGGACTAGCGGCCTTGAGCAGTTCTTC
d_call: NA; clone_size: NA; v_call: TRBV19; j_call: TRBJ1-2; cdr3_aa: CASSPHPDGYTF; cdr3_nt: TGTGCCAGTAGTCCTCATCCTGATGGCTACACCTTC
d_call: TRBD2; clone_size: few; v_call: TRBV4-2; j_call: TRBJ2-1; cdr3_aa: CASSQKLAGAYNEQFF; cdr3_nt: TGTGCCAGCAGCCAGAAGCTAGCGGGGGCCTACAATGAGCAGTTCTTC
d_call: NA; clone_size: NA; v_call: TRBV11-1; j_call: TRBJ2-7; cdr3_aa: CASSVTGTYEQYF; cdr3_nt: TGTGCCAGCAGCGTCACCGGGACCTACGAGCAGTACTTC
d_call: NA; clone_size: NA; v_call: TRBV25-1; j_call: TRBJ1-5; cdr3_aa: CASSATGTNQPQHF; cdr3_nt: TGTGCCAGCAGTGCGACAGGCACGAATCAGCCCCAGCATTTT
d_call: TRBD1; clone_size: once; v_call: TRBV11-2; j_call: TRBJ2-7; cdr3_aa: CASSLGTTGTGAFYEQYF; cdr3_nt: TGTGCCAGCAGCTTAGGAACCACCGGGACAGGGGCGTTCTACGAGCAGTACTTC
d_call: NA; clone_size: NA; v_call: TRBV7-9; j_call: TRBJ1-2; cdr3_aa: CASSLSGPGYTF; cdr3_nt: TGTGCCAGCAGCTTATCTGGGCCTGGCTACACCTTC
d_call: NA; clone_size: NA; v_call: TRBV9; j_call: TRBJ1-1; cdr3_aa: CASSAADMNTEAFF; cdr3_nt: TGTGCCAGCAGCGCCGCAGATATGAACACTGAAGCTTTCTTT
d_call: NA; clone_size: NA; v_call: TRBV28; j_call: TRBJ2-7; cdr3_aa: CASSPNYEQYF; cdr3_nt: TGTGCCAGCAGTCCGAACTACGAGCAGTACTTC
d_call: TRBD2; clone_size: NA; v_call: TRBV2; j_call: TRBJ2-5; cdr3_aa: CASRGERGYQETQYF; cdr3_nt: TGTGCCAGCAGGGGGGAGCGGGGGTACCAAGAGACCCAGTACTTC
d_call: TRBD2; clone_size: few; v_call: TRBV29-1; j_call: TRBJ2-5; cdr3_aa: CSVGLAGPQETQYF; cdr3_nt: TGCAGCGTGGGATTAGCGGGCCCCCAAGAGACCCAGTACTTC
d_call: NA; clone_size: few; v_call: TRBV13; j_call: TRBJ2-3; cdr3_aa: CASSTGGTDTQYF; cdr3_nt: TGTGCCAGCAGCACCGGGGGCACAGATACGCAGTATTTT
d_call: NA; clone_size: NA; v_call: TRBV9; j_call: TRBJ2-5; cdr3_aa: CASAAAGAVQETQYF; cdr3_nt: TGTGCCAGCGCCGCCGCGGGGGCTGTCCAAGAGACCCAGTACTTC
d_call: NA; clone_size: NA; v_call: TRBV27; j_call: TRBJ2-7; cdr3_aa: CASSLSGNYEQYF; cdr3_nt: TGTGCCAGCAGTTTAAGCGGCAACTACGAGCAGTACTTC
d_call: NA; clone_size: NA; v_call: TRBV14; j_call: TRBJ1-2; cdr3_aa: CASSQGGSIGYGYTF; cdr3_nt: TGTGCCAGCAGCCAAGGGGGCTCAATAGGCTATGGCTACACCTTC
d_call: NA; clone_size: NA; v_call: TRBV6-5; j_call: TRBJ1-1; cdr3_aa: CASKDSLNTEAFF; cdr3_nt: TGTGCCAGCAAGGACAGTTTGAACACTGAAGCTTTCTTT